What follows is one T cell receptor (beta chain) and its context. A read error may account for a junction end that differs from germline. The record originates from a study of blood T cells in healthy people across ages. Then a second PCR, running about 6 to 12 cycles, was carried out with a sample-barcoded 5' primer and a J-beta primer mix. TCRdb redid the calling of the 5' RACE reads with MiXCR, one entry per CDR3 protein. The sample lists approximately 800,000 distinct CDR3 sequences, about a quarter occurring once. The CDR3 is 14 amino acids. Per germline, CDR1 SQVTM and CDR2 ANQGSEA. The same sample was also studied in work on T cells of mothers and their children. That paper states: The overlap seen between related mothers and children slightly exceeded that of unrelated pairs, though not significantly.

The clonotype was recovered from a boy aged 5-17 years in good health. The rearrangement uses TRBV29-1 and TRBJ2-4; 8 bases fit TRBD2. The sample taken for sequencing was blood. The CDR3 sequence is CSVGGDIAKNIRYF. CDR3 DNA sequence: TGCAGCGTCGGGGGGGATATAGCCAAAAACATTCGGTACTTC. Based on the CDR3 plus reference TRBV29-1 and TRBJ2-4, the full variable domain is SAVISQKPSRDICQRGTSLTIQCQVDSQVTMMFWYRQQPGQSLTLIATANQGSEATYESGFVIDKFPISRPNLTFSTLTVSNMSPEDSSIYLCSVGGDIAKNIRYFGAGTRLSVL.